The entry below describes one T cell receptor (beta chain). Its specific antigen is unknown. Base qualities are not recorded, but no much larger clone differs from it by a single base. The library was obtained by the immunoSEQ multiplex PCR assay. To provide template for TCR sequencing, every sample had RNA extracted and reverse transcribed into cDNA. First-strand cDNA was synthesized with SuperScript III using a 2:1 mix of oligo-dT and random hexamers. A synthetic immune receptor repertoire was used to gauge amplification bias, and whatever bias remained was removed computationally. The original pipeline was this. Raw reads were preprocessed for error removal, and CDR3 was defined according to IMGT conventions as running from the conserved cysteine to phenylalanine. Clonality was computed as 1 minus the Shannon entropy, with the entropy normalized by log2 of the number of productive unique TCRs. Whether scalp clones were CD4 or CD8 was inferred by matching scalp TCRbeta sequences against CD4 and CD8 repertoires sorted from blood. TCRdb limited this immuneACCESS table to in-frame rearrangements with V and J called. A share of clones is missing; checked studies link under half to unresolved V genes, and the rest is unexplained. V, J and clone size reflect that table, while D and trimming were determined from the DNA. For this sample the table gives 180,000 or so clones, of which about 61% were detected only once. Jointly, the top ten make up around 16% of the sample.

The meaning of the sample's treatment or condition label: oral pan-JAK inhibitor, 5-10 mg twice daily. Lesional scalp punch biopsies and peripheral blood were collected from alopecia areata patients. PBMCs were isolated by density centrifugation and stained for CD3, CD4 and CD8, and CD4+ and CD8+ T cells were sorted on a FACSAria. The sample originates from a study of CD8+ T cells in alopecia areata (dated by TCRdb to about 2018). At the level of the whole study: Treated patients were enrolled in an open-label pilot trial of oral tofacitinib at 5 to 10 mg twice daily for moderate-to-severe alopecia areata. Patients received tofacitinib for 6 to 18 months and were then followed off drug for 6 months to check for delayed response and recurrence. For the treated patients, the SALT score, which quantifies what percentage of scalp surface area is affected, served as the measure of disease severity. The study used high-throughput TCRbeta sequencing to examine T cell clonal expansion in alopecia areata, in both the C3H/HeJ mouse model and human patients. In humans, TCRbeta sequencing was performed on scalp tissue and on sorted CD4+ and CD8+ peripheral blood T cells from healthy controls and from patients with patchy or totalis/universalis alopecia areata. Patients on tofacitinib were biopsied at baseline and after 4 and 24 weeks of treatment, and several of the patients also had a later scalp biopsy. Scalp clonality was compared among normal scalp (n=4), patchy alopecia areata scalp (n=8), and alopecia totalis/universalis scalp (n=8). The RNA source kit depended on sample type: the PAXgene miRNA kit for fixed scalp, the miRNeasy kit for PBMCs, and the RNeasy kit for mouse skin. immunoSEQ multiplex PCR using 35 Vbeta forward primers and 13 Jbeta reverse primers was used to amplify TCRbeta CDR3 regions. What the work shows at the level of the full study, not this receptor alone: With tofacitinib, both scalp clonality and the number of expanded CD8+ clones among the top 100 scalp clones went down significantly. During tofacitinib treatment, many expanded lesional clones remained in scalp and blood, and this persistence may partly explain relapse after treatment is stopped. Lesional scalp, especially in alopecia totalis/universalis, showed higher clonality and more expanded CD8+ clones than normal scalp, suggesting antigenic drive. Unlike mouse skin, which is dominated by gammadelta T cells, normal human skin has resident alphabeta T cells that are also sequenced, and this complicates analysis of the scalp TCR repertoire. Compared with mice, TCR sequences shared between patients were less clear, possibly partly because of HLA diversity across the patient population. Because the treated cohort was small and included a single nonresponder, larger studies are needed to assess links between baseline CD8+ expansion and response.

The CDR3 measures 15 amino acids from cysteine to phenylalanine. The CDR3 DNA has 45 bases and is translated from base 1. After removal of 5 bases from V and 5 bases from J, the junction retains 8 bases not matched to a gene. CDR1 SGHTA and CDR2 FQGTGA are derived from the germline V gene. This chain joins TRBV7-3 to TRBJ2-5; 10 middle bases align to TRBD2. This receptor was identified in a human donor with alopecia areata. The specimen was CD4+ T cells sorted from blood, collected at roughly week 58, from a patient treated with tofacitinib. The base sequence is TGTGCCAGCAGCCCGACACCGGGACTAGCGGAGACCCAGTACTTC. This encodes CASSPTPGLAETQYF.